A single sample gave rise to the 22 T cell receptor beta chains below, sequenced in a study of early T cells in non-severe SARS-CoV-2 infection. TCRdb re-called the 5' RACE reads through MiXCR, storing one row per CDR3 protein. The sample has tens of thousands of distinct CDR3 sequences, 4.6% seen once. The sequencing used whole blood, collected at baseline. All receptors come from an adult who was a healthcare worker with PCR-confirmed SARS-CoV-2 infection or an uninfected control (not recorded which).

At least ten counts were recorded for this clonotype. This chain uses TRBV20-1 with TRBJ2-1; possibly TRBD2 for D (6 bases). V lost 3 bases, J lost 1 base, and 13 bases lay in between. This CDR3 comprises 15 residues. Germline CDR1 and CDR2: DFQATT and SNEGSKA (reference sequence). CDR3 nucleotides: TGCAGTGCTAGCCCCTTAGCGGCTTCCTACAATGAGCAGTTCTTC. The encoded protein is CSASPLAASYNEQFF.

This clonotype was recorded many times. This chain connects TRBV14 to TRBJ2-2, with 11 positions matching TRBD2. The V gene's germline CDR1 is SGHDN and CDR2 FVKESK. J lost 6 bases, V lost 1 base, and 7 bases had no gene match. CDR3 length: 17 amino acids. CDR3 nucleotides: TGTGCCAGCAGCCAAGCTTTCCTAGCGGGAGGAGCCGGGGAGCTGTTTTTT. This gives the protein CASSQAFLAGGAGELFF.

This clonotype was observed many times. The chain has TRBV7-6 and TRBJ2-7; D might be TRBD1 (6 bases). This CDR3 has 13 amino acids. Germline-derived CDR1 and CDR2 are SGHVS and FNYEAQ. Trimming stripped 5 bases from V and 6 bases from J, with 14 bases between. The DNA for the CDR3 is TGTGCCAGCAGCCTTACAGGGTACAGCGAGCAGTACTTC. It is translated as CASSLTGYSEQYF.

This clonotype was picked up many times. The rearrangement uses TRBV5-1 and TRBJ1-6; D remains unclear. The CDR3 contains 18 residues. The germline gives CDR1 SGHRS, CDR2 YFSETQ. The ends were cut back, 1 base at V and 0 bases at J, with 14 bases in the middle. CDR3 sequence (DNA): TGCGCCAGCAGCTTGACGGACCTCCGGAGCTCCTATAATTCACCCCTCCACTTT. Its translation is CASSLTDLRSSYNSPLHF.

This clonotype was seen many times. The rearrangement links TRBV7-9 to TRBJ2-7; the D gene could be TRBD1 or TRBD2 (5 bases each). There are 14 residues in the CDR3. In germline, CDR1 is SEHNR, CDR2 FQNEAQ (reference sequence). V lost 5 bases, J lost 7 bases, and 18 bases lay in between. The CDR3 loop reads CASSPGRGSGEQYF. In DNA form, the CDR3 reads TGTGCCAGCAGCCCGGGACGGGGCAGTGGAGAGCAGTACTTC.

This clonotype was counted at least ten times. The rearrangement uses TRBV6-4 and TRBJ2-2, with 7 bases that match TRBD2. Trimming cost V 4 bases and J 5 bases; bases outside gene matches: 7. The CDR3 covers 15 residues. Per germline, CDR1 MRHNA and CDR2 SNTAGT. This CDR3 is CASSAQGGSTGELFF. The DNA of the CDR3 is TGTGCCAGCAGTGCCCAGGGAGGGTCGACCGGGGAGCTGTTTTTT.

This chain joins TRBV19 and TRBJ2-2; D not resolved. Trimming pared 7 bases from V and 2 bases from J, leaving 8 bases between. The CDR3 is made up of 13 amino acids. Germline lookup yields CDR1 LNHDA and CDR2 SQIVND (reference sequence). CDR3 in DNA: TGTGCCAGTATAACCCCTAACACCGGGGAGCTGTTTTTT. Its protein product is CASITPNTGELFF.

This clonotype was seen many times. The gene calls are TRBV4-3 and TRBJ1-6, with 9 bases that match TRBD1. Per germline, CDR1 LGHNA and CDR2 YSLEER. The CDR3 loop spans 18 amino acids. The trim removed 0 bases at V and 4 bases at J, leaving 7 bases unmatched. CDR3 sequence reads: CASSQEPGQGTYNSPLHF. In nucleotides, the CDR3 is TGCGCCAGCAGCCAAGAGCCGGGACAGGGAACGTATAATTCACCCCTCCACTTT.

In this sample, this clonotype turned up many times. As DNA, the CDR3 is TGTGCCAGCAAGAGAGACCACAGCACAGATACGCAGTATTTT. This codes for CASKRDHSTDTQYF. The J gene is TRBJ2-3, the V gene TRBV5-4; D is uncertain. Per germline, CDR1 SGHNT and CDR2 YYREEE (reference sequence). V shed 6 bases and J shed 0 bases, with 11 bases lying between them. This CDR3 contains 14 residues.

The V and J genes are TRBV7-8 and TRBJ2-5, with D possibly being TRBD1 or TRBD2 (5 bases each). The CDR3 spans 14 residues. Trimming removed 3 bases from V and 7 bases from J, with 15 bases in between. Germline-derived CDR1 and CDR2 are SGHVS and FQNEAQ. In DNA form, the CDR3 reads TGTGCCAGCAGCTTGGGCAGGGACGCCCGGACCCAGTACTTC. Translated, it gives CASSLGRDARTQYF. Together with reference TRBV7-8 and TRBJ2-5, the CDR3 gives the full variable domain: GAGVSQSPRYKVAKRGQDVALRCDPISGHVSLFWYQQALGQGPEFLTYFQNEAQLDKSGLPSDRFFAERPEGSVSTLKIQRTQQEDSAVYLCASSLGRDARTQYFGPGTRLLVL.

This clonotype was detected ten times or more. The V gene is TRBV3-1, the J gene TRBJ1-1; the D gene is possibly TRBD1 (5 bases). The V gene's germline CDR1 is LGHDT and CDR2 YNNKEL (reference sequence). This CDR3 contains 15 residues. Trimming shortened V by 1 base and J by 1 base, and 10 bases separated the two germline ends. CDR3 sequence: CASSQGYGGNTEAFF. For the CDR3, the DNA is TGTGCCAGCAGCCAAGGCTACGGGGGGAACACTGAAGCTTTCTTT.

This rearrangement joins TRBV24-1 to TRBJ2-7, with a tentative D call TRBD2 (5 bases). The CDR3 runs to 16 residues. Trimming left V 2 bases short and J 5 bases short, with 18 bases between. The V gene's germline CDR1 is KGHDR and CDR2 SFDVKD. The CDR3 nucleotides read TGTGCCACCAGTGATTCGGCTAGCCCGATCGGGGACGAGCAGTACTTC. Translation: CATSDSASPIGDEQYF.

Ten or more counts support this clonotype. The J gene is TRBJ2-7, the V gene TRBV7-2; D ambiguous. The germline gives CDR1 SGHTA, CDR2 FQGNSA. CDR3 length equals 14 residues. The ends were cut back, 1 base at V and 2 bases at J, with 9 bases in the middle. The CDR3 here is CASSLVGNTYEQYF. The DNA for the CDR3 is TGTGCCAGCAGCTTAGTTGGGAACACCTACGAGCAGTACTTC.

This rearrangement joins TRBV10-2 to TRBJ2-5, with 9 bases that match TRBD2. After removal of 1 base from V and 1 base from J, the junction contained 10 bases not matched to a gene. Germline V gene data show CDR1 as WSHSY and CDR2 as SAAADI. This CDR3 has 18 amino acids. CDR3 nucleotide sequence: TGCGCCAGCAGTGAGTTAGCGGGAGCTATAGCAGCCCAAGAGACCCAGTACTTC. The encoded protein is CASSELAGAIAAQETQYF.

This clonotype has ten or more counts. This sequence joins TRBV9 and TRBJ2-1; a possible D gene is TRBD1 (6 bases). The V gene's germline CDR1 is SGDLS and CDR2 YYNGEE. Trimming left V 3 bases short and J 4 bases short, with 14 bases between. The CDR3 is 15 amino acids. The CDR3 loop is CASSAGRGGYNEQFF. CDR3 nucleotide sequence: TGTGCCAGCAGCGCCGGCAGGGGCGGGTACAATGAGCAGTTCTTC.

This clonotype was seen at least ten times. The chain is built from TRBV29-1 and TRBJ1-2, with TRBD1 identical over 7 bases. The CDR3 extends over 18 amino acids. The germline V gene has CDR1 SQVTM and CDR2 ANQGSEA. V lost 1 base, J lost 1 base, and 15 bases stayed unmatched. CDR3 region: CSVEGSTGPRADNYGYTF. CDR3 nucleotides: TGCAGCGTTGAAGGGTCGACAGGGCCCCGTGCTGATAACTATGGCTACACCTTC.

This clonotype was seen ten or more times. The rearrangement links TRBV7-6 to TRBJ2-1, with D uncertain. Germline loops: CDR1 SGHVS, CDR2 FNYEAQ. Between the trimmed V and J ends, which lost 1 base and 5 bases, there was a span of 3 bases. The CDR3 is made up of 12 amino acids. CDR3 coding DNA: TGTGCCAGCAGCTTAGGTGACAATGAGCAGTTCTTC. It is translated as CASSLGDNEQFF.

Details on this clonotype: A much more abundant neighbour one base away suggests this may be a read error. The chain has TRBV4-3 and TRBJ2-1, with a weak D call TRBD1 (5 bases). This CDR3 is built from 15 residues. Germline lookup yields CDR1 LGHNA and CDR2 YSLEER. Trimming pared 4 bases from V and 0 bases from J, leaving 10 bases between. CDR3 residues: CASSRGRSSYNEQFF. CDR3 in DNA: TGCGCCAGCAGCCGGGGCAGGAGCTCCTACAATGAGCAGTTCTTC.

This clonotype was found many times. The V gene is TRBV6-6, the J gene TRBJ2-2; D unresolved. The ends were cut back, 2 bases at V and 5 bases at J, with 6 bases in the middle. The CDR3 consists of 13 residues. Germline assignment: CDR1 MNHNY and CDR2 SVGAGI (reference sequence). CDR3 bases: TGTGCCAGCAGTTACGGACGGACCGGGGAGCTGTTTTTT. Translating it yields CASSYGRTGELFF.

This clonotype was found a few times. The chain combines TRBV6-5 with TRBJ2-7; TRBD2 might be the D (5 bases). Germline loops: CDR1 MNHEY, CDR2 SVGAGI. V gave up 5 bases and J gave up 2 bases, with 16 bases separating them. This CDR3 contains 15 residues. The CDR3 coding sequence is TGTGCCAGCAGTCCAACTAGATTGCAAACCTACGAGCAGTACTTC. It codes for CASSPTRLQTYEQYF.

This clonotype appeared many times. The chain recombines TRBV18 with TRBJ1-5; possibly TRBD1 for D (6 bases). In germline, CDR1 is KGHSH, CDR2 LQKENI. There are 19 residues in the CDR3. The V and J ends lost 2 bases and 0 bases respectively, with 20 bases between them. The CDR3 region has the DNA TGTGCCAGCTCACCAGACGGTTACAGGGAGGGATATAGCAATCAGCCCCAGCATTTT. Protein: CASSPDGYREGYSNQPQHF.

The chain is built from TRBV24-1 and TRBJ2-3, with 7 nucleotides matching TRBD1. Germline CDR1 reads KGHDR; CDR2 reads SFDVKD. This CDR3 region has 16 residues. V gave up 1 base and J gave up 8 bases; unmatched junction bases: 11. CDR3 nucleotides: TGTGCCACCAGTGATTTAGTCCGGACAGGCGACGGTACGCAGTATTTT. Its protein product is CATSDLVRTGDGTQYF.